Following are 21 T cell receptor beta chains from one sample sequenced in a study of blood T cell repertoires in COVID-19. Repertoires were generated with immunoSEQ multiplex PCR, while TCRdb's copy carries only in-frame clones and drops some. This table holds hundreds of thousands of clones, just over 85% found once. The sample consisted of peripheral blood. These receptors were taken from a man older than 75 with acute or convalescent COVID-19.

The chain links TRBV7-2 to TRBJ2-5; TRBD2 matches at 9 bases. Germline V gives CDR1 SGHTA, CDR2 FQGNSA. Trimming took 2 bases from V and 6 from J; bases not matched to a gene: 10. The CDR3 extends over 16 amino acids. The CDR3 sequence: CASSLNGGRAGKTQYF. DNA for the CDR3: TGTGCCAGCAGCTTAAATGGCGGGAGGGCCGGGAAGACCCAGTACTTC.

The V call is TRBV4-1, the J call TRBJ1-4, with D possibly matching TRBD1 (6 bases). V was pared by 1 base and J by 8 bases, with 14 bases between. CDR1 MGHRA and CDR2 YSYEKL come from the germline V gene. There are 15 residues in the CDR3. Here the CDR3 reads CASSQVEGRGEKLFF. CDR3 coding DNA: TGCGCCAGCAGCCAAGTGGAGGGGAGGGGGGAAAAACTGTTTTTT.

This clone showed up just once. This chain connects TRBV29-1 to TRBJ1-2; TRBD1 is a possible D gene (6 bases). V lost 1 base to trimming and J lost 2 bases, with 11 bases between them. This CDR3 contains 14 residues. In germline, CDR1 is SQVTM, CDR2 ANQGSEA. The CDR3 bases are TGCAGCGTTGAAGTTCGACAGGAGAACTATGGCTACACCTTC. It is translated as CSVEVRQENYGYTF.

CDR3 coding DNA: TGCGCCAGCAGCTTCAGAGGGAATGACCAAGAGACCCAGTACTTC. It specifies CASSFRGNDQETQYF. The chain is built from TRBV5-1 and TRBJ2-5; a possible D gene is TRBD2 (5 bases). V lost 2 bases and J 0 bases, leaving 11 bases between the germline ends. The CDR3 contains 15 residues. The germline V gene has CDR1 SGHRS and CDR2 YFSETQ.

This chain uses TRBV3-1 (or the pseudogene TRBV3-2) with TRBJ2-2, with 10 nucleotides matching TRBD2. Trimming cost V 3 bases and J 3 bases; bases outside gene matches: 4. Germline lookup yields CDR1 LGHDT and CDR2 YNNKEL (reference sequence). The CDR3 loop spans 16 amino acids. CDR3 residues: CASSQSSGGYTGELFF. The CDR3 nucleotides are TGTGCCAGCAGCCAGTCTAGCGGGGGATACACCGGGGAGCTGTTTTTT.

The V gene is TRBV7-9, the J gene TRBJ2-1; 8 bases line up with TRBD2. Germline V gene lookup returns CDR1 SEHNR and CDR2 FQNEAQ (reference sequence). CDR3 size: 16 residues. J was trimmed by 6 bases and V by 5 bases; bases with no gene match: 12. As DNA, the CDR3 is TGTGCCAGCAGCCGGGGGGGTTTTGGCCACACCAATGAGCAGTTCTTC. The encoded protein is CASSRGGFGHTNEQFF.

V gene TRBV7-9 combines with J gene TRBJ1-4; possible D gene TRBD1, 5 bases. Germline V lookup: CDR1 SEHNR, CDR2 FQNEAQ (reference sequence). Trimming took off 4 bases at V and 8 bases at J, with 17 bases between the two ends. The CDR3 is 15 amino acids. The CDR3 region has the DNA TGTGCCAGCAGCTCAGACGGGGGTTTAGAGGAAAAACTGTTTTTT. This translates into CASSSDGGLEEKLFF.

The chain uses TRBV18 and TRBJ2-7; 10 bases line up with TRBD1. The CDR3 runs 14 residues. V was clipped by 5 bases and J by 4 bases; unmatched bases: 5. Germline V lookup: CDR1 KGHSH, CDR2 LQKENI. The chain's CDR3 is CASSADRGRYEQYF. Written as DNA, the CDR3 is TGTGCCAGCTCAGCGGACAGGGGGAGGTACGAGCAGTACTTC.

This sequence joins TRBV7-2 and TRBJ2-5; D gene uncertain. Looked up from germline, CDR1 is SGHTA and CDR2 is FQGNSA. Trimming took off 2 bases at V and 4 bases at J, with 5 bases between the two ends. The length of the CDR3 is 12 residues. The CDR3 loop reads CASSLLGETQYF. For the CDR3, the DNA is TGTGCCAGCAGCTTACTAGGAGAGACCCAGTACTTC. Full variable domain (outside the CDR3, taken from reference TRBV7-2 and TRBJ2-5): GAGVSQSPSNKVTEKGKDVELRCDPISGHTALYWYRQSLGQGLEFLIYFQGNSAPDKSGLPSDRFSAERTGGSVSTLTIQRTQQEDSAVYLCASSLLGETQYFGPGTRLLVL.

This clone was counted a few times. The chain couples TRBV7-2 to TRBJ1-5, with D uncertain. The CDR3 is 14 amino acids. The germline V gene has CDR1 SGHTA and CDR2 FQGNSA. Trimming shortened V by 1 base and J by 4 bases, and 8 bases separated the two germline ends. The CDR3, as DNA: TGTGCCAGCAGCTTAGATACTTGGAATCAGCCCCAGCATTTT. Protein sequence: CASSLDTWNQPQHF.

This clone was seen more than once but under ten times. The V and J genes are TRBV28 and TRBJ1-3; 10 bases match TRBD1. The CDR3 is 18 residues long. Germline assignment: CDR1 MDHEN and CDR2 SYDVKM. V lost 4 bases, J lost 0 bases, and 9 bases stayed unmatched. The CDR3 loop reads CASSSIYGQGDSGNTIYF. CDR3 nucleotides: TGTGCCAGCAGTTCCATCTATGGACAGGGGGACTCTGGAAACACCATATATTTT. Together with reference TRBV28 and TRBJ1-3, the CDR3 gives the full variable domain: DVKVTQSSRYLVKRTGEKVFLECVQDMDHENMFWYRQDPGLGLRLIYFSYDVKMKEKGDIPEGYSVSREKKERFSLILESASTNQTSMYLCASSSIYGQGDSGNTIYFGEGSWLTVV.

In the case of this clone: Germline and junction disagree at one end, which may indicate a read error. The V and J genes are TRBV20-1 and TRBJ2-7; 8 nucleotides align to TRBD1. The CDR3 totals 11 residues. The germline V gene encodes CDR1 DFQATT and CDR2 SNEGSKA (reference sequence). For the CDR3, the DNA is TGCAGTGCTATCTTAAAGGACAGGGAGGACTTC. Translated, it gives CSAILKDREDF.

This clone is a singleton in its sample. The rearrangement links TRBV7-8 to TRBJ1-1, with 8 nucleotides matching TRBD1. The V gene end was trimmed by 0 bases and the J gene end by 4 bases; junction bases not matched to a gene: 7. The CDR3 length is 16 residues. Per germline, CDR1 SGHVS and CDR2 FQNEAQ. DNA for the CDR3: TGTGCCAGCAGCTTAGCGCCCCAGGGGGCCGGCACTGAAGCTTTCTTT. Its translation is CASSLAPQGAGTEAFF. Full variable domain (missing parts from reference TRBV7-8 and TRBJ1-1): GAGVSQSPRYKVAKRGQDVALRCDPISGHVSLFWYQQALGQGPEFLTYFQNEAQLDKSGLPSDRFFAERPEGSVSTLKIQRTQQEDSAVYLCASSLAPQGAGTEAFFGQGTRLTVV.

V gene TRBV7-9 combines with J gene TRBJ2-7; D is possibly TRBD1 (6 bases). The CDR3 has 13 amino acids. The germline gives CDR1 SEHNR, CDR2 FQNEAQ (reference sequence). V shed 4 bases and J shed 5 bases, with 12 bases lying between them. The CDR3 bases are TGTGCCAGCAGCTCCGAACAGGGAAACGAGCAGTACTTC. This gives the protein CASSSEQGNEQYF.

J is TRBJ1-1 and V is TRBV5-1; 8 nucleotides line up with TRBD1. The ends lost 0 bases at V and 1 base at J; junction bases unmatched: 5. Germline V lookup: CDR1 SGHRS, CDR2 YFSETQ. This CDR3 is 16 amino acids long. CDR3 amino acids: CASSLAPGTGNTEAFF. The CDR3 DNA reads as TGCGCCAGCAGCTTGGCCCCCGGGACAGGGAACACTGAAGCTTTCTTT.

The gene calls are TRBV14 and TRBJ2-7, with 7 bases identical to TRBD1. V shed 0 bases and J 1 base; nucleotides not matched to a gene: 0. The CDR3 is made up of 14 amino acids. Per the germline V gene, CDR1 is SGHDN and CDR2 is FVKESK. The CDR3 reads CASSQDRGSYEQYF. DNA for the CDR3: TGTGCCAGCAGCCAAGACAGGGGGTCCTACGAGCAGTACTTC.

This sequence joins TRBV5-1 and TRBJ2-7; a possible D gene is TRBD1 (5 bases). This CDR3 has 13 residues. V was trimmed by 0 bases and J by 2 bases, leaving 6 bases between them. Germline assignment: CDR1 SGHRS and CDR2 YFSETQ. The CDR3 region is CASSLETAYEQYF. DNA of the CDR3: TGCGCCAGCAGCTTGGAGACAGCCTACGAGCAGTACTTC.

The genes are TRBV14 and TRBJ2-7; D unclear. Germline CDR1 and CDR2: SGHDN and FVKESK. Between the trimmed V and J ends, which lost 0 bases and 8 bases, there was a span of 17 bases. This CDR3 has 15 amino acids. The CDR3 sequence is CASSQDSSPGRKQYF. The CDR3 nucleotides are TGTGCCAGCAGCCAAGACAGTTCCCCTGGGCGCAAGCAGTACTTC.

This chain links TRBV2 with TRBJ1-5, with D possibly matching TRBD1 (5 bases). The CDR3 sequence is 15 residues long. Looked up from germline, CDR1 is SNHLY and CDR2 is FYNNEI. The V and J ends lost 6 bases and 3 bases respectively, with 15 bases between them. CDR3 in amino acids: CASRVRAGVNQPQHF. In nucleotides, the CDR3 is TGTGCCAGCAGGGTCCGGGCGGGGGTCAATCAGCCCCAGCATTTT.

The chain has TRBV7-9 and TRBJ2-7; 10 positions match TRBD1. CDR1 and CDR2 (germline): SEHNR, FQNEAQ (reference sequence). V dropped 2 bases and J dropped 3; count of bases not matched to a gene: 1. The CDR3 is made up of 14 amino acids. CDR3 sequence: CASSLRTGGYEQYF. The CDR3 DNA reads TGTGCCAGCAGCTTAAGGACAGGGGGCTACGAGCAGTACTTC.

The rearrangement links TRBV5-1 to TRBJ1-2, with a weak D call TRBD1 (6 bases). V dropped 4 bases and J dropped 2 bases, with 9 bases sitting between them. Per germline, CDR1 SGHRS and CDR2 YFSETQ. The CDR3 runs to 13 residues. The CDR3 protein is CASSAGQNYGYTF. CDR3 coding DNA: TGCGCCAGCAGCGCTGGACAGAACTATGGCTACACCTTC.